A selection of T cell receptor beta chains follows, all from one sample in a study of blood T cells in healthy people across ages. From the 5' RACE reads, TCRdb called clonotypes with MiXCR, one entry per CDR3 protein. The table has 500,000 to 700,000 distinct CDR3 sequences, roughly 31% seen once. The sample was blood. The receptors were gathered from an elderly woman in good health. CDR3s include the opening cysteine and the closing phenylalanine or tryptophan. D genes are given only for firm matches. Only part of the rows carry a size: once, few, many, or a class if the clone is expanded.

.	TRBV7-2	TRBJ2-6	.	CASSYLGIHSGANVLTF	TGTGCCAGCAGCTATCTTGGGATCCACTCTGGGGCCAACGTCCTGACTTTC
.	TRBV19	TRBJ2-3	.	CASNRGASTDTQYF	TGTGCCAGTAACCGGGGAGCTAGCACAGATACGCAGTATTTT
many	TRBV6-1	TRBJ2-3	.	CASGLDSTRTDTQYF	TGTGCCAGCGGTTTAGACTCAACCCGCACAGATACGCAGTATTTT
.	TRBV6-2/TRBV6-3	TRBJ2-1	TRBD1	CASRPGTGSYNGQFF	TGTGCCAGCAGGCCCGGGACAGGGAGCTACAATGGGCAGTTCTTC
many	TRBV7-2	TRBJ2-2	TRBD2	CASSLRLAGARTGELFF	TGTGCCAGCAGCTTAAGGCTAGCGGGGGCGAGGACCGGGGAGCTGTTTTTT
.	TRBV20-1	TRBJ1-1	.	CSARDRKGTEAFF	TGCAGTGCTAGAGACCGGAAGGGCACTGAAGCTTTCTTT
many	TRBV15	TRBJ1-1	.	CATSRGRRIMNTEAFF	TGTGCCACCAGCCGAGGGCGACGGATCATGAACACTGAAGCTTTCTTT
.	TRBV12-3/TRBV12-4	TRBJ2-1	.	CASSLDLARYSEQFF	TGTGCCAGTAGTTTAGACCTTGCCCGATACAGTGAGCAGTTCTTC
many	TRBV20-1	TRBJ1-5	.	CSAPFGGRGNQPQHF	TGCAGTGCTCCATTCGGGGGTCGTGGGAATCAGCCCCAGCATTTT
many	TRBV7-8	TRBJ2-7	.	CASSLVLGSEQYF	TGTGCCAGCAGCTTAGTGCTGGGAAGCGAGCAGTACTTC
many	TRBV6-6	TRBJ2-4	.	CASSFDSPGAKNIQYF	TGTGCCAGCAGTTTCGACAGTCCTGGGGCCAAAAACATTCAGTACTTC
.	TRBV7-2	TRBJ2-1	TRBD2	CASSLAEGLAGGGQFF	TGTGCCAGCAGCTTAGCGGAGGGACTAGCTGGCGGGGGGCAGTTCTTC
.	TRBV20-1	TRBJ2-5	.	CSAFGAVQGTQYF	TGCAGTGCTTTCGGAGCGGTCCAAGGGACCCAGTACTTC
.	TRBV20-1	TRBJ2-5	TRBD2	CSALGLAGGMYQETQYF	TGCAGTGCGCTCGGACTAGCGGGGGGGATGTACCAAGAGACCCAGTACTTC
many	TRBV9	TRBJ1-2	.	CASGQTGSFYGYTF	TGTGCCAGCGGGCAGACAGGCTCGTTCTATGGCTACACCTTC
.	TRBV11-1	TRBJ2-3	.	CASSFRTARTDTQYF	TGTGCCAGCAGCTTTAGGACAGCACGCACAGATACGCAGTATTTT
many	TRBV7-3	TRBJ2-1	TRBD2	CASSLTGGGNEQFF	TGTGCCAGCAGCTTAACGGGGGGGGGAAATGAGCAGTTCTTC
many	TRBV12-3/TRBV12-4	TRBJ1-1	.	CASSLVRQMNTEAFF	TGTGCCAGCAGTTTAGTTCGACAGATGAACACTGAAGCTTTCTTT
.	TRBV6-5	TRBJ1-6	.	CASTRSWSYNSPLHF	TGTGCCAGCACCCGATCCTGGTCCTATAATTCACCCCTCCACTTT
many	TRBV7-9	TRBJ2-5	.	CASSLEGGRGIEETQYF	TGTGCCAGCAGCTTAGAAGGAGGTCGGGGTATTGAAGAGACCCAGTACTTC
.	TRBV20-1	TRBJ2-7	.	CSAHHPDGGSYEQYF	TGCAGTGCTCACCACCCGGACGGGGGTTCCTACGAGCAGTACTTC
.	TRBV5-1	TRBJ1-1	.	CASSLADRPNGEAFF	TGCGCCAGCAGCTTGGCCGACAGGCCGAACGGTGAAGCTTTCTTT
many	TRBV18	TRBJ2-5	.	CASSWGRGQETQYF	TGTGCCAGCTCATGGGGAAGGGGCCAAGAGACCCAGTACTTC
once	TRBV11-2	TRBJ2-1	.	CASSNGHGQFF	TGTGCCAGCAGTAACGGACACGGGCAGTTCTTC
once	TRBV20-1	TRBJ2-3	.	CSASPRVSTDTQYF	TGCAGTGCTAGTCCCAGGGTTAGCACAGATACGCAGTATTTT
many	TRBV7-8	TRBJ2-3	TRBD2	CASSGLAGQSTDTQYF	TGTGCCAGCAGCGGACTAGCGGGGCAGAGCACAGATACGCAGTATTTT
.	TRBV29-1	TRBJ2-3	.	CSVVPGDRAKQYF	TGCAGCGTGGTACCGGGAGACAGGGCGAAGCAGTATTTT
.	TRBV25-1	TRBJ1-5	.	CASSEYGEANQPQHF	TGTGCCAGCAGTGAATATGGGGAGGCGAACCAGCCCCAGCATTTT
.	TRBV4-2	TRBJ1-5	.	CASSPGVAVRVPQHF	TGTGCCAGCAGCCCAGGGGTCGCAGTCCGGGTGCCCCAGCATTTT
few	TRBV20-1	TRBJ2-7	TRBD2	CSARDLAGYNEQYF	TGCAGTGCTAGGGACTTAGCGGGGTACAATGAGCAGTACTTC
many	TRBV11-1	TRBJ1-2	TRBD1	CASSRPGQGRGNGYTF	TGTGCCAGCAGCCGTCCGGGACAGGGCAGAGGGAATGGCTACACCTTC
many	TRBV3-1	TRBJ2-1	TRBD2	CASSHSGLAGGILYNEQFF	TGTGCCAGCAGCCACAGTGGACTAGCGGGGGGGATACTATACAATGAGCAGTTCTTC
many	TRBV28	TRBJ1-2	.	CASSPDSGGTYGYTF	TGTGCCAGCAGTCCGGACTCCGGAGGTACCTATGGCTACACCTTC
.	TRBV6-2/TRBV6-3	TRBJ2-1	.	CASSYSSRWGIYNEQFF	TGTGCCAGCAGTTACTCGAGCCGTTGGGGGATCTACAATGAGCAGTTCTTC
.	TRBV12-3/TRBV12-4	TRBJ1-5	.	CASSRGASNQPQHF	TGTGCCAGCAGTCGGGGGGCTAGCAATCAGCCCCAGCATTTT
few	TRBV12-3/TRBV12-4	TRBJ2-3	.	CASSLITGLSTDAQYF	TGTGCCAGCAGTTTAATCACAGGGCTCAGCACAGATGCGCAGTATTTT
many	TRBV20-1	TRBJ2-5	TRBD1	CSASSGTDILRTQYF	TGCAGTGCTAGCAGTGGGACAGATATTCTACGGACCCAGTACTTC
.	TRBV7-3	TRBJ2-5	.	CASSSSTGTQGTEQYF	TGTGCCAGCAGCTCCTCTACAGGGACCCAAGGTACGGAGCAGTACTTC
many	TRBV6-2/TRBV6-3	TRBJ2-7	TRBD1	CASSYTAGTGGNEQYF	TGTGCCAGCAGTTACACCGCCGGGACAGGGGGCAACGAGCAGTACTTC
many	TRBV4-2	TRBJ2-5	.	CASSQDARGVSETQYF	TGTGCCAGCAGCCAAGATGCGAGGGGGGTCTCGGAGACCCAGTACTTC
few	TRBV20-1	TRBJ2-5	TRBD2	CSASLPLGLALDETQYF	TGCAGTGCCTCGCTCCCCCTGGGACTAGCTTTAGATGAGACCCAGTACTTC
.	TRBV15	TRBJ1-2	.	CATSEHRDPGPHGYTF	TGTGCCACCAGCGAACACAGGGATCCGGGTCCCCATGGCTACACCTTC
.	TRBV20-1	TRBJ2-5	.	CSARAVGQETQYF	TGCAGTGCTAGAGCGGTGGGTCAAGAGACCCAGTACTTC
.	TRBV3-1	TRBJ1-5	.	CASSQAIRNQPQHF	TGTGCCAGCAGCCAAGCCATTCGCAATCAGCCCCAGCATTTT
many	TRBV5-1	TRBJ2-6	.	CASSLDGPGANVLTF	TGCGCCAGCAGCTTGGACGGGCCAGGGGCCAACGTCCTGACTTTC
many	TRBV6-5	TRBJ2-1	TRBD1	CASSYRGQDNEQFF	TGTGCCAGCAGTTACCGTGGACAGGACAATGAGCAGTTCTTC
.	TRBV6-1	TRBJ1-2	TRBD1	CAISKETGYRVIVNYGYTF	TGTGCCATCTCAAAGGAGACAGGGTACCGGGTTATTGTCAACTATGGCTACACCTTC
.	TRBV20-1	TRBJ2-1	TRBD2	CGASDRLAGGREQFF	TGCGGTGCTAGCGATCGACTAGCGGGGGGGCGTGAGCAGTTCTTC
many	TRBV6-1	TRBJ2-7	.	CAGGRRPTYEQYF	TGTGCCGGGGGGAGGCGACCTACCTACGAGCAGTACTTC
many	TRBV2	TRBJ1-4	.	CASRPGVTNEKLFF	TGTGCCAGCAGGCCAGGGGTAACTAATGAAAAACTGTTTTTT
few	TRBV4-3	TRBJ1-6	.	CASSQVGQSLHF	TGCGCCAGCAGCCAAGTAGGGCAGTCCCTCCACTTT